This note documents a single T cell receptor beta chain sequence. The target antigen is unknown. Germline V gives CDR1 SGHRS, CDR2 YFSETQ. CDR3 length: 16 amino acids. V shed 4 bases and J shed 1 base, with 15 bases lying between them. Each of the CD4+ naive, central memory, regulatory and stem cell-like memory populations was sorted via CD45RO/CCR7/CD25/CD127/CD95/CD27. The entirety of the isolated RNA underwent reverse transcription, so expressed TCRB transcripts were sequenced. Some clones are missing from TCRdb's copy, which holds only in-frame ones; the method was immunoSEQ multiplex PCR. The sample records around 500,000 clones, approximately 30% being singletons. These data come from a study of beta chain features in type 1 diabetes. Study-wide findings and caveats: Equally in patients and controls, shorter templates might have been favored by PCR. Type 1 diabetes patients had VDJ junctions that carried fewer insertions and more deletions. Healthy donors had naive, central memory and Treg TCRB repertoires that appeared less similar than those seen among patients.

The source is a man aged 18 to 29 in good health. The chain carries TRBV5-1 and TRBJ2-4; the D gene could be TRBD1 or TRBD2 (5 bases each). The sequencing sample was made of naive CD4+ T cells from blood. CDR3 sequence reads: CASSTVGGLAKNIQYF. The CDR3 DNA is TGCGCCAGCAGCACGGTTGGGGGTTTGGCCAAAAACATTCAGTACTTC. The full variable domain, completed using reference TRBV5-1 and TRBJ2-4, is KAGVTQTPRYLIKTRGQQVTLSCSPISGHRSVSWYQQTPGQGLQFLFEYFSETQRNKGNFPGRFSGRQFSNSRSEMNVSTLELGDSALYLCASSTVGGLAKNIQYFGAGTRLSVL.